This T cell receptor (beta chain) was found in a study of CD8+CD57+ T cells in acquired aplastic anemia (dated by TCRdb to 2016 to 2019). Looking at the study overall: A mean of roughly 3.2 ug of DNA, ranging from 0.2 to 27.4 ug, was extracted from sorted CD4+ and CD8+ cells. For healthy donor samples, the average read count was about 9.9 million for CD4+ cells and roughly 12 million for CD8+ cells. Here is what the overall study found, with its caveats: No significant difference in CD8+ Simpson's diversity was found between patients and healthy controls (P=0.060). About 29 CD8+ CDR3 sequences were found to be shared between patients and controls, but these sequences appeared to be highly expressed in patients and within the immunodominant clones of the patients.

Taken from cysteine to phenylalanine, the CDR3 has 15 residues. Here the CDR3 DNA is all that survives: 45 bases in frame from base 1. CDR1 LNHNV and CDR2 YYDKDF are derived from the germline V gene (reference sequence). In this study, sorted CD4+ and CD8+ T cells from the blood of healthy subjects and of severe aplastic anemia patients had their TCR repertoires deep-sequenced. Ficoll-Paque density gradient centrifugation was used to isolate peripheral blood mononuclear cells. CD4+ and CD8+ T cells were sorted by FACS or magnetic beads before DNA extraction. Details on this clonotype: This clone's antigen is unknown. One end of the junction fails to match germline, which may point to a read error.

Profiling of TCR beta VDJ combinations and CDR3 sequences used genomic DNA as the template. TCR repertoire sequencing was run on an Illumina HiSeq 2000. As for the original processing: TRBV/TRBJ rearrangement plots, CDR3 size and DJ length profiles, and Simpson's diversity index were used to evaluate the repertoires. The most abundant DNA sequence in the deep sequencing data was taken as the immunodominant clone. CDR3 amino acid sequences were screened for sharing across subjects and were compared with published repertoires and the VDJdb database. TCRdb handled the public reads itself, with Q25 trimming in fastp and clone calling in MiXCR, and kept productive beta chains. Rows with one shared CDR3 protein collapse into an entry with the most common genes and DNA. In this record, the V and J calls reflect TCRdb's handling and not the investigators' own analysis. In this sample the table shows around 400,000 distinct CDR3 sequences, 65% to 75% of which occur a single time. The ten biggest clones cover 4% of the sample.

This receptor chain uses TRBV15 and TRBJ2-2; the D region possibly corresponds to TRBD2 (7 bases align). Sequencing used sorted CD4+, CD8+, or CD8+CD57+ T cells (not recorded which) from PBMCs. This clonotype was obtained from a human donor in good health, serving as a control. The nucleotides are TGTGCCAGCAGCGTAGGGGGGGGACGCGCCGGGGAGCTGTTTTTT. This encodes CASSVGGGRAGELFF.